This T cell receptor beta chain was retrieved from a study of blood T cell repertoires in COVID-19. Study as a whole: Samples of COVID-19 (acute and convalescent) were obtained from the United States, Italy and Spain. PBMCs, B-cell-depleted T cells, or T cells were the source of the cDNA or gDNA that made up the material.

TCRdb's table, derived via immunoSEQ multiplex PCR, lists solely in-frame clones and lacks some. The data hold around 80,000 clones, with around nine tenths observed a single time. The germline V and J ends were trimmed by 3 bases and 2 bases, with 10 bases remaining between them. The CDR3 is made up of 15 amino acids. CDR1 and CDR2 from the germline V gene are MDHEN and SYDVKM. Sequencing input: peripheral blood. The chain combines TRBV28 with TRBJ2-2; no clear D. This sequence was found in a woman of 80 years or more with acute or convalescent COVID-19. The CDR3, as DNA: TGTGCCAGCAGTTTTCAGAGGAGTAACACCGGGGAGCTGTTTTTT. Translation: CASSFQRSNTGELFF. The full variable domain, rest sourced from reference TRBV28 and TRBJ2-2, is DVKVTQSSRYLVKRTGEKVFLECVQDMDHENMFWYRQDPGLGLRLIYFSYDVKMKEKGDIPEGYSVSREKKERFSLILESASTNQTSMYLCASSFQRSNTGELFFGEGSRLTVL.